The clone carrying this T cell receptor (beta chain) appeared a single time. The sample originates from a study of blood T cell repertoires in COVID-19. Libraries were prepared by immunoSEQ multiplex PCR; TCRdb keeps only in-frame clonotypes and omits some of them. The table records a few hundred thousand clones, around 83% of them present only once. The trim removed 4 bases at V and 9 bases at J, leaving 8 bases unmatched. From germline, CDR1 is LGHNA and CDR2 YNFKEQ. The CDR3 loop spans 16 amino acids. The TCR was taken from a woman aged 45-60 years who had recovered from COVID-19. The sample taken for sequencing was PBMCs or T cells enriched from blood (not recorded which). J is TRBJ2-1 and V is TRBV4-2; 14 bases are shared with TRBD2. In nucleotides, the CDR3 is TGTGCCAGCAGCCGAACAGGGACTAGCGGGGGTAGTGAGCAGTTCTTC. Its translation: CASSRTGTSGGSEQFF.